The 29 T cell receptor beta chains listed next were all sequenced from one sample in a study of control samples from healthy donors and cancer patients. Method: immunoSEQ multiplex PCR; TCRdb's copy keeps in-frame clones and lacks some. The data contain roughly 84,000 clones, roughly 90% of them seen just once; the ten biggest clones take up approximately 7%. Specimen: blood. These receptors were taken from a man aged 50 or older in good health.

CDR3 region: CASSLAGGSTDTQYF. In DNA, the CDR3 is TGTGCCAGCAGCCTAGCGGGGGGAAGCACAGATACGCAGTATTTT. This chain links TRBV4-2 with TRBJ2-3; 10 nucleotides line up with TRBD2. V was pared by 4 bases and J by 0 bases, with 1 base of the junction left unmatched. Germline lookup yields CDR1 LGHNA and CDR2 YNFKEQ. The CDR3 covers 15 residues.

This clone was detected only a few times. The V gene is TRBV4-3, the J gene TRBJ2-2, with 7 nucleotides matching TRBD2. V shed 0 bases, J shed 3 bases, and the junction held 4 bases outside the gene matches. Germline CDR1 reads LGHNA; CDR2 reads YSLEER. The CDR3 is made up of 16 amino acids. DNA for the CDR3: TGCGCCAGCAGCCAAGAACCGGGGAGGGACACCGGGGAGCTGTTTTTT. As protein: CASSQEPGRDTGELFF.

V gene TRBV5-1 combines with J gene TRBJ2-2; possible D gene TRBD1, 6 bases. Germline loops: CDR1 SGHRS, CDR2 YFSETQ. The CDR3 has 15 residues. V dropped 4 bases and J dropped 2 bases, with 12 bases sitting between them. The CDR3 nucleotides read TGCGCCAGCAGCGGCGGACAGACTAACACCGGGGAGCTGTTTTTT. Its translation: CASSGGQTNTGELFF.

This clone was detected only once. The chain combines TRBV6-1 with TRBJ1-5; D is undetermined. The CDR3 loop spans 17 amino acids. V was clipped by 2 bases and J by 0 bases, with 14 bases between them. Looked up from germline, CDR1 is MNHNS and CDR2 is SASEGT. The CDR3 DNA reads TGTGCCAGCAGTGAAAACGCAGGCACTTATAGCAATCAGCCCCAGCATTTT. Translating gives CASSENAGTYSNQPQHF.

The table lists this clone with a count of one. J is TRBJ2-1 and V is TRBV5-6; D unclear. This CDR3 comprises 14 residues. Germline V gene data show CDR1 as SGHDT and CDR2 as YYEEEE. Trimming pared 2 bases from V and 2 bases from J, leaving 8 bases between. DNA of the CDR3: TGTGCCAGCAGCTTACACACCCCCTACAATGAGCAGTTCTTC. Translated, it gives CASSLHTPYNEQFF.

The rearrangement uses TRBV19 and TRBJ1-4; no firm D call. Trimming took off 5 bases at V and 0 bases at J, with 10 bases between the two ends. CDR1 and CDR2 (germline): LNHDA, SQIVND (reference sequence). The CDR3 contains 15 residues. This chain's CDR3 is CASSDQAATNEKLFF. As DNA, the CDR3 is TGTGCCAGTAGTGACCAAGCTGCAACTAATGAAAAACTGTTTTTT.

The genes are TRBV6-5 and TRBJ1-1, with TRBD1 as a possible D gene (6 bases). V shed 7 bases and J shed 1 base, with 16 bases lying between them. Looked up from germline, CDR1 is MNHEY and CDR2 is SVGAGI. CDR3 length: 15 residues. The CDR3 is CASNSFGTRNTEAFF. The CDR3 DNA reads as TGTGCCAGCAATAGCTTCGGGACAAGGAACACTGAAGCTTTCTTT.

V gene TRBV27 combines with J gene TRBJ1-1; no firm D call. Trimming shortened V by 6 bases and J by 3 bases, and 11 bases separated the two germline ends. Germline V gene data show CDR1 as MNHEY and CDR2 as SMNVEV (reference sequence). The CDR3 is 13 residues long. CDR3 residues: CASRADTDTEAFF. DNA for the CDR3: TGTGCCAGCAGGGCAGACACCGACACTGAAGCTTTCTTT.

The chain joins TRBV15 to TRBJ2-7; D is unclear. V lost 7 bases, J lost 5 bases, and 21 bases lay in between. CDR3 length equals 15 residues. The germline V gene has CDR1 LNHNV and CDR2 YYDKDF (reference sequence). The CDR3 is CATKTDAKPGDEQYF. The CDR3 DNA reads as TGTGCCACCAAGACCGACGCAAAACCTGGGGACGAGCAGTACTTC.

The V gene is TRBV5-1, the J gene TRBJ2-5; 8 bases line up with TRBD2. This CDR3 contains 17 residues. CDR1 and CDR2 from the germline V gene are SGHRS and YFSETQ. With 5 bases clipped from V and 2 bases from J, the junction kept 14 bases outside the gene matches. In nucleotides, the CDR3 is TGCGCCAGCAGGCGGAGGGAACAAGCGGGGGTTCAAGAGACCCAGTACTTC. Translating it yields CASRRREQAGVQETQYF.

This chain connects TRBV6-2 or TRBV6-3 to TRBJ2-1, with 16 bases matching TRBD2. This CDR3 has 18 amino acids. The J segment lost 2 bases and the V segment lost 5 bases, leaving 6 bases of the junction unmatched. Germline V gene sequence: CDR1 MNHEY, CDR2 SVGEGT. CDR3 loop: CASSPGTSGGAAYNEQFF. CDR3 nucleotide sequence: TGTGCCAGCAGTCCCGGGACTAGCGGGGGGGCGGCCTACAATGAGCAGTTCTTC.

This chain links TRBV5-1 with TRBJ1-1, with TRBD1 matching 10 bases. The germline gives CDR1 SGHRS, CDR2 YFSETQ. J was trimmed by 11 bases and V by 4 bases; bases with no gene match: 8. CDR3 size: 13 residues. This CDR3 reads CASSVGQGIGAFF. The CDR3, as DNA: TGCGCCAGCAGCGTGGGACAGGGGATCGGGGCTTTCTTT. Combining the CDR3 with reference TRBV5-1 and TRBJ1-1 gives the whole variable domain KAGVTQTPRYLIKTRGQQVTLSCSPISGHRSVSWYQQTPGQGLQFLFEYFSETQRNKGNFPGRFSGRQFSNSRSEMNVSTLELGDSALYLCASSVGQGIGAFFGQGTRLTVV.

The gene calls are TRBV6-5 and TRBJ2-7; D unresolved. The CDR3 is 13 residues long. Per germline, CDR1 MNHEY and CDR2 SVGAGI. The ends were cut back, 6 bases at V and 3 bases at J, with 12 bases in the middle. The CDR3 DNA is TGTGCCAGCAGACCGATTAGCCTCTACGAGCAGTACTTC. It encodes CASRPISLYEQYF.

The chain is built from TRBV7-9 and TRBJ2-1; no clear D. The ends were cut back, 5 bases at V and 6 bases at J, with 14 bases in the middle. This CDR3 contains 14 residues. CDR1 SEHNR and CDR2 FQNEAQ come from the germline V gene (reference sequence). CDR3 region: CASSPAGPVNEQFF. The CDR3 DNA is TGTGCCAGCAGCCCCGCCGGACCAGTCAATGAGCAGTTCTTC.

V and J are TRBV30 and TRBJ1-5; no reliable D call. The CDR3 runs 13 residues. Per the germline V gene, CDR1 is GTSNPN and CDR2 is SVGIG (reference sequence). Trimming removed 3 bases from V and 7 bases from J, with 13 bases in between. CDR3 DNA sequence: TGTGCCTGGAGCTCGGCGGGGTCCCAGCCCCAGCATTTT. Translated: CAWSSAGSQPQHF.

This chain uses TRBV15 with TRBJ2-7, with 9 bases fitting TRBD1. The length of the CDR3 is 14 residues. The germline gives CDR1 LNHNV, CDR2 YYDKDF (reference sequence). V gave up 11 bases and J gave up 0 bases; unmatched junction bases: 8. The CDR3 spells CAAGQGLSSYEQYF. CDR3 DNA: TGTGCCGCGGGACAGGGCCTAAGCTCCTACGAGCAGTACTTC.

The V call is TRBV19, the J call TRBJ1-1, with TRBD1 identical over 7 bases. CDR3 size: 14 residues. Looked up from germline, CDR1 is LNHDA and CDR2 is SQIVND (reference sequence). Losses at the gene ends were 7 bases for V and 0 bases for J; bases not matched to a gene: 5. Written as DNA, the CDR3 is TGTGCCAGTATCCGGGACAGCCTGAACACTGAAGCTTTCTTT. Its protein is CASIRDSLNTEAFF. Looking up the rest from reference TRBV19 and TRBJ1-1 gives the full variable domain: DGGITQSPKYLFRKEGQNVTLSCEQNLNHDAMYWYRQDPGQGLRLIYYSQIVNDFQKGDIAEGYSVSREKKESFPLTVTSAQKNPTAFYLCASIRDSLNTEAFFGQGTRLTVV.

CDR3 sequence: CASSSLDGMNTEAFF. The CDR3 region has the DNA TGCGCCAGCAGCTCGTTGGACGGGATGAACACTGAAGCTTTCTTT. The gene calls are TRBV5-1 and TRBJ1-1, with no clear D. Germline CDR1 SGHRS, CDR2 YFSETQ. V was clipped by 3 bases and J by 0 bases, with 12 bases between them. The CDR3 has 15 residues.

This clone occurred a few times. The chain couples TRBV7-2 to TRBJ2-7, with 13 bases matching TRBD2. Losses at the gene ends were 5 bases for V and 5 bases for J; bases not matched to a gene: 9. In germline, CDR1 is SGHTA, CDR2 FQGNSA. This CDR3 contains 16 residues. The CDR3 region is CASSPDRTSGGNEQYF. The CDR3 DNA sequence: TGTGCCAGCAGCCCGGACCGGACTAGCGGGGGCAACGAGCAGTACTTC. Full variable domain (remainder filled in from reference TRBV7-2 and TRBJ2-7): GAGVSQSPSNKVTEKGKDVELRCDPISGHTALYWYRQSLGQGLEFLIYFQGNSAPDKSGLPSDRFSAERTGGSVSTLTIQRTQQEDSAVYLCASSPDRTSGGNEQYFGPGTRLTVT.

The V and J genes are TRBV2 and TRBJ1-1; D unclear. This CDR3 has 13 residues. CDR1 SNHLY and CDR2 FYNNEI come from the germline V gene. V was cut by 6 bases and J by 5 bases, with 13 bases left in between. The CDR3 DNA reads TGTGCCAGCAGGTTTGACTGGCGGACTGAAGCTTTCTTT. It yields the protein CASRFDWRTEAFF.

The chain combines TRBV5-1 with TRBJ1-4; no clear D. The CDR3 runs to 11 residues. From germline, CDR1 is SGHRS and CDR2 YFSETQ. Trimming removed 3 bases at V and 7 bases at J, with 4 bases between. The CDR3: CASSWGEKLFF. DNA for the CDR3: TGCGCCAGCAGCTGGGGTGAAAAACTGTTTTTT.

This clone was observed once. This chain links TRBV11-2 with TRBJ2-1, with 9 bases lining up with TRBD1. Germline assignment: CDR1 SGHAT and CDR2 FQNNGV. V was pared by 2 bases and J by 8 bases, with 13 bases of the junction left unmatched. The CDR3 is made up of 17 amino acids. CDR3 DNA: TGTGCCAGCAGCTTACGCCGGGACAGGGTCTTCAGTTATGAGCAGTTCTTC. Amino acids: CASSLRRDRVFSYEQFF.

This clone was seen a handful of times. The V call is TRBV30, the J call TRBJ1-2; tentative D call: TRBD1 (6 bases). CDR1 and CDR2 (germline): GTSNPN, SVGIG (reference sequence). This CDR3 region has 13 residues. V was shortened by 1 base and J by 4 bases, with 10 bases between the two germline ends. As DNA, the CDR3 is TGTGCCTGGAGTGCTCCAGGGGCCTATGGCTACACCTTC. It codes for CAWSAPGAYGYTF.

The CDR3 region has the DNA TGTGCCAGCAGTACGAGCACAACTTTCACAGATACGCAGTATTTT. Amino acids: CASSTSTTFTDTQYF. The J gene is TRBJ2-3, the V gene TRBV28; the D is unclear. There are 15 residues in the CDR3. Looked up from germline, CDR1 is MDHEN and CDR2 is SYDVKM. With 5 bases removed from V and 2 bases from J, the gap between germline ends came to 14 bases.

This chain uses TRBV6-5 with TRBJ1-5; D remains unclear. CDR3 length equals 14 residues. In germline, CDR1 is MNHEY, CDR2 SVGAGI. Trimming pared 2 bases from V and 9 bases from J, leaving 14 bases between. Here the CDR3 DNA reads TGTGCCAGCAGTTACAAGGGAGGTGGAAGGCCCCAGCATTTT. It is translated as CASSYKGGGRPQHF.

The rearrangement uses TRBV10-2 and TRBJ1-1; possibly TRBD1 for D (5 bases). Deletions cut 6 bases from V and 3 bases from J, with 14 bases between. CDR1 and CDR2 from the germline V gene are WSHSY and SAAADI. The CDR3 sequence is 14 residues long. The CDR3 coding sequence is TGCGCCAGCAGAGAGGACACCTTGGACACTGAAGCTTTCTTT. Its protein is CASREDTLDTEAFF.

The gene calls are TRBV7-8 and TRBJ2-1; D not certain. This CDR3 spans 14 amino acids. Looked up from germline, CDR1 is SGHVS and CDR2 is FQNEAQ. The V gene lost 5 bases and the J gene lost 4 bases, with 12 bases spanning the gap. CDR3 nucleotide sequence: TGTGCCAGCAGCCCCCGAGGACCTTACAATGAGCAGTTCTTC. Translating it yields CASSPRGPYNEQFF.

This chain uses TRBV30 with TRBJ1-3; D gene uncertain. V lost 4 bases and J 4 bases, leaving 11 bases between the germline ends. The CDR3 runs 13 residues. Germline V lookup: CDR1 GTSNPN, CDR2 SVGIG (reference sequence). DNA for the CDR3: TGTGCCTGGAATCGGGTCGGAGGAAACACCATATATTTT. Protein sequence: CAWNRVGGNTIYF.

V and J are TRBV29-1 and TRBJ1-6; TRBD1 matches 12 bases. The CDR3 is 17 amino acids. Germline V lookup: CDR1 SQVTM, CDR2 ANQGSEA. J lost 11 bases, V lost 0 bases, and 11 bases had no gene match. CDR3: CSVEDPGQGAVVPPLHF. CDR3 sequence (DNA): TGCAGCGTTGAAGATCCGGGACAGGGGGCGGTGGTTCCACCCCTCCACTTT. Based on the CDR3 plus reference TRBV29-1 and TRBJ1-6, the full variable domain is SAVISQKPSRDICQRGTSLTIQCQVDSQVTMMFWYRQQPGQSLTLIATANQGSEATYESGFVIDKFPISRPNLTFSTLTVSNMSPEDSSIYLCSVEDPGQGAVVPPLHFGNGTRLTVT.